The entry below gives a single T cell receptor (beta chain) sequence along with its context. This clone was seen a few times. There is no known antigen for this receptor. It has no much larger one-base neighbor in the sample; base qualities were not kept. Measured from the cysteine to the phenylalanine, the CDR3 is 12 residues long. The read is trimmed to its CDR3 DNA, 36 bases read in frame from base 1. V is clipped by 4 bases and J by 2 bases, and the sequence between their germline boundaries is 6 bases long. According to the germline V gene, CDR1 reads MNHEY and CDR2 reads SVGAGI. For each enrolled patient, mismatch repair deficiency was established using either polymerase chain reaction or immunohistochemistry. TCR sequencing was performed for a few patients who responded to pembrolizumab therapy. In the phase II trial, pembrolizumab PD-1 blockade was tested prospectively in advanced mismatch repair-deficient cancers, no matter which tissue of origin the cancers came from. Peripheral blood T cell samples were collected serially, before PD-1 blockade began and at several time points afterward. Blood sampling time points were reported as weeks after the first dose of pembrolizumab.

The library came from the immunoSEQ multiplex PCR assay. As stored in TCRdb, this immuneACCESS dataset retains in-frame rearrangements with V and J assigned. A fraction of the clones does not appear; measured against another copy, unresolved V genes explain less than half of the discrepancy, and the remainder lacks a known reason. For this sample the table gives around 100,000 clones, of which over 65% were detected only once. Clones ranked in the top ten supply roughly 4.8% of the sample. The sample belongs to a study of PD-1 blockade in mismatch repair-deficient tumors (dated by TCRdb to 2017 to 2019). About the full investigation: Between September 2013 and 2016, the trial enrolled approximately 87 consecutive patients with approximately 12 types of mismatch repair-deficient cancer, all of whom had received prior treatment and were progressing. Tumor-associated T cell clones in the peripheral blood of patients responding to PD-1 blockade were tracked using deep sequencing of TCR CDR3 regions. The paper's findings and limits, for the study overall: Rapid expansion after pembrolizumab followed by contraction, generally before radiologic responses, was shown by tumor-resident clones, which were often undetectable in blood before treatment.

The TCR was taken from an adult with mismatch repair-deficient cancer. The sample consisted of peripheral blood, taken 60 weeks after starting pembrolizumab. The sequence links TRBV6-5 to TRBJ2-7, with TRBD1 perhaps the D gene, on 5 matching bases. The DNA is as follows: TGTGCCAGCAGTTCAGGGACCTACGAGCAGTACTTC. This translates into CASSSGTYEQYF.